This TCR beta chain was recovered during a study of cytomegalovirus exposure and HLA in healthy donors (dated by TCRdb to 2015 to 2018). Regarding the study in general: In an earlier analysis of 450 to 750 of the donors, about 270 Gb of sequence data and 90 million to 130 million unique TCR beta sequences from 150 million to 200 million T cells were reported. An early release covering just under 650 HLA-typed donors comprised about 290 gigabases of sequencing data and roughly 86 million unique TCR sequences. Of the roughly 410 genotyped donors, less than 85% were placed in the genetic ancestry cluster associated with self-reported Caucasian donors. The study aimed to test whether signatures of past pathogen exposure could be identified by cataloging public T cell receptors. The T cell repertoires of some 700 subjects were profiled by immunosequencing and related to cytomegalovirus serostatus. Besides the first cohort of more than 650 subjects, a separate validation cohort made up of roughly 130 different subjects was used. To predict cytomegalovirus infection status, the study combined high-throughput TCR immunosequencing, statistical association of individual TCRs with disease status, and machine learning. A later analysis re-analyzed previously published TCR beta repertoires from approximately 700 donors and added high-resolution HLA genotyping to study TCR occurrence patterns. In the later analysis, no new phenotypic data were used to find candidate immune exposures; instead, reliance was placed on TCR beta sequences and their occurrence across donors. In an earlier analysis of roughly 540 of the donors, high-throughput TCR beta sequencing was used to judge whether each TCR beta V gene segment behaved as functional or pseudogenic. Donor age, sex, ethnicity and CMV serostatus were collected together with the repertoire data. A later genetic analysis took genome-wide SNP genotypes for about three fifths of the 666 donors and used that subset as a discovery cohort. Every discovery cohort repertoire had been produced on one sequencing platform. HLA typing covered class I and class II loci at four-digit resolution. Typing coverage varied by locus: about 620-640 donors for A, B, C, DRB1 and DQB1; 500 to 550 for DQA1; over 600 for DPA1; approximately 450 for DPB1. Because of strong linkage in the cohort, roughly five DR-DQ haplotypes were treated as single units for association and clustering. Among some 400 genotyped donors of the cohort, an average of approximately 240,000 unique TCR beta nucleotide sequences was sequenced per donor, of which about 18% were non-productive. What the authors observed across the whole study: Across donors, most TCR sequences were observed very rarely, whereas some public TCRs were present in many individuals. HLA typing was unavailable for some donors at each locus, so association tests used only the typed subset. Linkage disequilibrium might explain the correlated functional status among segregating V segments, but an unknown experimental factor could not be excluded. This cohort had only TCR beta chains sequenced, and the lack of alpha or paired-chain data limited which features could be detected. The classifier was reported to diagnose cytomegalovirus status with high specificity and sensitivity in both the original and validation cohorts. The study listed around 160 TCR beta chains as associated with cytomegalovirus. Some IMGT-functional V segments, including TRBV6-2 and TRBV6-3, could not be distinguished by the 87-base-pair reads and were therefore excluded. In vitro tests confirmed that three of the cytomegalovirus-associated TCR beta chains recognize cytomegalovirus antigens. In a later analysis, HLA-associated TCR beta chains showed more clonal expansion and lower generation probabilities than non-associated chains that were equally common. The earlier analysis of about 600 of the donors excluded about 16 rarely observed V segments, including chromosome 9 orphons, because counts were too low. When HLA alleles, especially DR and DQ, strongly co-occurred, TCR associations were difficult to assign to individual alleles. The sequencing pipeline was judged likely to have produced a cluster of highly shared sequence variants as a technical artifact. The authors suggested that the approach could potentially be generalized to other disease states and immunological phenotypes. In a later analysis, the rate of TCR association differed among HLA loci, with DRB1 alleles having the most associated TCRs and HLA-C alleles having the fewest. According to a later analysis, parvovirus B19, influenza, CMV and Epstein-Barr virus appeared linked to several top co-occurrence clusters. Presence/absence analyses assumed roughly uniform sequencing depth across donors, an assumption that may not hold. A later analysis associated approximately 17,000 TCR beta sequences with specific HLA alleles at a false discovery rate of 0.05. CMV serostatus was the only immune exposure information available for the cohort. A further reported finding was that TCR beta sequences accurately predicted the HLA-A and HLA-B alleles for most subjects in the first cohort. An association between a missense DCLRE1C variant and V-gene and J-gene trimming of TCR beta chains was found in a later genetic analysis and replicated in an independent cohort. A later analysis found that most CMV-associated TCR beta chains appeared HLA-restricted, with HLA associations seemingly driven largely by CMV exposure. In a later genetic analysis, fewer N-insertions in productive TCRs were reported among donors in an Asian-associated ancestry cluster than the roughly 700-donor mean. In an earlier analysis of more than 500 of the donors, most TCR beta V segments appeared in productive rearrangements about 87% or about 30% of the time, broadly matching IMGT annotations.

From the cysteine through the phenylalanine, the CDR3 covers 13 amino acids. The sequence is cut down to CDR3 DNA, 39 bases in frame from base 1. CDR1 and CDR2 are read off the germline V gene as SQVTM and ANQGSEA. V was cut back by 4 bases and J by 4 bases, leaving a gap of 13 bases between them. The cohort consisted of 670 or so healthy bone marrow donors. At the time of sampling, all cohort members were nominally healthy, though unrecorded immune exposures were likely present. The donor tested CMV seronegative and was one of the 352 seronegative cohort members. Every donor gave a peripheral blood sample, and the peripheral blood mononuclear cells from that sample were used for TCR beta sequencing. The Qiagen DNeasy Blood Extraction Kit was used to extract genomic DNA from the blood cell samples. Library method: the immunoSEQ multiplex PCR assay. For the multiplex PCR, a mixture combining 60 forward primers for TCR Vbeta segments and 13 reverse primers for TCR Jbeta segments was used. The CDR3 region of rearranged TCR beta genes was amplified from genomic DNA by a multiplex PCR assay. On the Illumina HiSeq System, the amplified TCR beta libraries were sequenced as 87-base-pair reads. The paper's processing steps were these. Across the 500 to 700 repertoires, a later analysis counted tens of millions of unique TCR beta chains, roughly 11 million of which were shared by at least two donors. A nearest-neighbor algorithm error-corrected the raw reads and collapsed the reads into unique sequences, merging closely related sequences to remove PCR and sequencing errors. CDR3 sequences were aligned to IMGT reference sequences to assign V, D and J gene segments. Each retained sequence needed at least a six-nucleotide match to both a V gene segment and a J gene segment. A rearrangement counted as productive if the CDR3 had no stop codons and remained in frame with V and J, and every other rearrangement counted as non-productive. CDR3 was defined according to IMGT convention as the region running from the second conserved V-encoded cysteine to the conserved J-encoded phenylalanine. The earlier analysis of some 600 of the donors excluded sequences that lacked an unambiguous match to a single V gene segment. An earlier analysis of just under 600 of the donors called V segments functional above 56.7% productive rearrangements and segregating when the between-donor standard deviation exceeded 5%. A statistical classification framework was built to diagnose cytomegalovirus status from the catalog of TCR beta chain sequences. V and J gene assignment, in a later analysis, came from comparing TCR nucleotide sequences with IMGT/GENE-DB human TR gene sequences. Using the TCRdist pipeline, a later analysis assigned CDR3 sequences along with most-parsimonious VDJ recombination scenarios. In a later analysis, each TCR beta chain was defined by its CDR3 amino acid sequence together with its V-gene family, and reads lacking a unique V-gene family were excluded. A later analysis removed 592 highly shared, low-generation-probability nucleotide sequences to deal with suspected cross-contamination and a sequencing artifact. In a later analysis, a clonal expansion index for each public chain was calculated from normalized within-repertoire ranks of inferred template counts. In a later analysis, generation probabilities were computed using a VDJ recombination model fitted to out-of-frame rearrangements, and the results were checked against IGoR. In a later analysis, TCR-TCR, TCR-HLA and TCR-CMV co-occurrence was scored with hypergeometric tests, and a repertoire-size bias correction was applied to TCR pairs. In a later analysis, false discovery rates were estimated by permuting HLA or CMV assignments 20 times. In a later analysis, co-occurring TCRs were grouped with DBSCAN, and TCRdist sequence similarity was added when clustering was performed within HLA-allele-positive subsets. For co-occurrence clustering, repertoires with fewer than 30,000 or more than 120,000 public chains were excluded, along with several repertoires with anomalous nucleotide sharing. TCRdb limited this immuneACCESS table to in-frame rearrangements with V and J called. A share of clones is missing; checked studies link under half to unresolved V genes, and the rest is unexplained. Clone size and V and J calls were adopted from that table, with D and trimming inferred from the DNA. For this sample, the table gives about 140,000 clones. Clones ranked in the top ten supply about 2.2% of the sample.

To note about this clone: Which antigen it targets is not known.

The chain links TRBV29-1 with TRBJ1-1; the D gene is unclear. Sequenced input: PBMCs. The receptor was isolated from a woman aged 18-29 years in good health and CMV-seronegative. The CDR3 region: CSVVIGRGTEAFF. The DNA reads as follows: TGCAGCGTTGTCATTGGGCGGGGCACTGAAGCTTTCTTT.